This TCR beta chain derives from a study of CD8 T cells in Susac syndrome. Sequencing of TCR beta was performed on blood CD8+ and CD4+ T cells. Controls were healthy donors (matched for age and sex). TEMRA cells were FACS-enriched, with CD8+ and CD4+ T cells isolated negatively. Random hexamers primed reverse transcription of about 0.45 to 1 ug RNA. Across 54 Vbeta and 13 Jbeta, immunoSEQ multiplex PCR amplified TCR beta CDR3. Each CDR3 protein is one row after TCRdb ran MiXCR on the immunoSEQ multiplex PCR reads. This repertoire shows some 120,000 distinct CDR3 sequences, 90% to 95% found once; its top ten account for around 0.12%. CDR3 size: 12 residues. Germline V gene sequence: CDR1 SQVTM, CDR2 ANQGSEA. With 7 bases removed from V and 8 bases from J, the gap between germline ends came to 15 bases.

The chain couples TRBV29-1 to TRBJ2-1, with D perhaps TRBD1 (5 bases). Material for sequencing was CD4+ T cells from PBMCs. The TCR comes from a human donor in good health. In nucleotides, the CDR3 is TGCAGCGCCACTCCAGGGTCCGATGAGCAGTTCTTC. As protein: CSATPGSDEQFF.